This TCR beta chain was found in a study of low-dose radiotherapy and immunotherapy resistance in tumors. In the study overall: Cyclophosphamide went in intravenously at 200 mg/m2 every two weeks, one day before radiation and immunotherapy.

Time point: after trial treatment. Treatment here: LDRT plus nivolumab, ipilimumab, low-dose cyclophosphamide and aspirin (RACIN trial). The treatment that donors received included nivolumab, ipilimumab, aspirin, low-dose cyclophosphamide and low-dose radiotherapy. CDR1 and CDR2 (germline): KGHSH, LQKENI. This CDR3 spans 17 amino acids. V lost 3 bases and J lost 7, with 19 bases in between. The PCR that amplified TCRs ran for 20 cycles, relying on a constant-region primer and a V-primer adapter. TCRdb used MiXCR to reprocess the reads, holding one entry per CDR3 protein. The sample holds 40,000 to 65,000 distinct CDR3 sequences, roughly a third seen once.

The receptor comes from a male donor with rectosigmoid adenocarcinoma. This specimen was PBMCs, taken after low-dose radiotherapy plus immunotherapy. The chain employs TRBV18 and TRBJ1-6; D is undetermined. CDR3 sequence (DNA): TGTGCCAGCTCACCTGCGACACGTGCCGCGAACAATTCACCCCTCCACTTT. This translates into CASSPATRAANNSPLHF.